This TCR beta chain emerged from a study of blood T cell repertoires in COVID-19. Per the germline V gene, CDR1 is MNHNY and CDR2 is SVGAGI (reference sequence). The CDR3 is 16 residues long. Trimming at V came to 5 bases and at J to 6 bases, leaving 13 bases not matched to a gene. Authors' methods: Amplification of reference gene primers was used by the study to estimate nucleated cell counts. Sequenced by immunoSEQ multiplex PCR; TCRdb stores in-frame clones only, minus some. The V and J calls and clone size are taken from that table; D and trimming were inferred from the DNA. The sample yields 390,000 or so clones, around 89% seen once.

The source material was PBMCs or T cells enriched from blood (not recorded which). This sequence originates from a man in his late teens or twenties who had recovered from COVID-19. The rearrangement links TRBV6-6 to TRBJ2-1, with TRBD2 matching 7 bases. CDR3 protein: CASSKSGAPIFNEQFF. CDR3 in DNA: TGTGCCAGCAGTAAGAGCGGGGCTCCGATCTTCAATGAGCAGTTCTTC.